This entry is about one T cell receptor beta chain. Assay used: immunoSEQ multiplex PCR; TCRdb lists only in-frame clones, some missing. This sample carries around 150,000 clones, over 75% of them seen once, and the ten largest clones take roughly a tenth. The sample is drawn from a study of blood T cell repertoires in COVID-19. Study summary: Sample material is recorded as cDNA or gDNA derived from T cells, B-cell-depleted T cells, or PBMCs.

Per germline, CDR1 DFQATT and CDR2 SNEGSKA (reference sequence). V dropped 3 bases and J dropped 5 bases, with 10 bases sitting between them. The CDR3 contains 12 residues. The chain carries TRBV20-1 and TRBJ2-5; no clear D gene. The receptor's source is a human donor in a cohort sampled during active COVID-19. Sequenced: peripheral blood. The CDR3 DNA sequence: TGCAGTGCTAGTCCTAGTAGCGAGACCCAGTACTTC. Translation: CSASPSSETQYF.